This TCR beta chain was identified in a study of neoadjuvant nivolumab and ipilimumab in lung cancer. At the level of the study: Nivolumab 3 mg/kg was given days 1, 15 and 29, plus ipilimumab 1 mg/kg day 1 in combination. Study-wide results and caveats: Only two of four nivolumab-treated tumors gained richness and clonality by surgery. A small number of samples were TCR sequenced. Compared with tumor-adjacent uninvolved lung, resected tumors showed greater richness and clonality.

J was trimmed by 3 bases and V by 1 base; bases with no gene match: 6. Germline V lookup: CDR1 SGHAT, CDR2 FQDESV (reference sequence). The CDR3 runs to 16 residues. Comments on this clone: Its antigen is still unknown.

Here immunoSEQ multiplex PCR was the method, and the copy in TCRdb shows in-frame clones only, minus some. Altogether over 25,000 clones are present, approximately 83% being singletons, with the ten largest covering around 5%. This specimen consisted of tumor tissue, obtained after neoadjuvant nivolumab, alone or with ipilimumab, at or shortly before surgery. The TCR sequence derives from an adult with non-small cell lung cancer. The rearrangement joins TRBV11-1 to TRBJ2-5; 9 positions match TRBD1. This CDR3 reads CASSLDRGPWEETQYF. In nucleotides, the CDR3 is TGTGCCAGCAGCTTAGACAGGGGGCCTTGGGAAGAGACCCAGTACTTC.